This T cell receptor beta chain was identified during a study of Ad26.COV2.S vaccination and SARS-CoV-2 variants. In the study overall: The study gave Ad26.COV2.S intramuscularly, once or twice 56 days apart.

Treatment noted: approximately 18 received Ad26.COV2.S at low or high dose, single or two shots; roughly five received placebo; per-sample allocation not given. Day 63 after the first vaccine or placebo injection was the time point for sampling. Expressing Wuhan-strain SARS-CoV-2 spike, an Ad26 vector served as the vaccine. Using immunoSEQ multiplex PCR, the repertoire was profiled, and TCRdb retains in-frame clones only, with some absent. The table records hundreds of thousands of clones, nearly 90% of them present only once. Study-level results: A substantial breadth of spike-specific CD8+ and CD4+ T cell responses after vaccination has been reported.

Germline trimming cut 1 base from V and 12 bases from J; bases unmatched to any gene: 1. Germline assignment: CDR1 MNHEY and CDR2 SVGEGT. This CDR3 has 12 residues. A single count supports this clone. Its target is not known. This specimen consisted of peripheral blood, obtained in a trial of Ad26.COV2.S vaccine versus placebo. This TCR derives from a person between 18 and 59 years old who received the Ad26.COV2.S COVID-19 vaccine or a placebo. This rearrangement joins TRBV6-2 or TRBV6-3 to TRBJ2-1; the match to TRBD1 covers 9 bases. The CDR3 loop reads CASSYWGQGQFF. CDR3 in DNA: TGTGCCAGCAGTTACTGGGGACAGGGGCAGTTCTTC.